This T cell receptor (beta chain) was identified during a study of radiotherapy plus CTLA-4 blockade in lung cancer. This clone was recorded once. Method: immunoSEQ multiplex PCR; TCRdb's copy keeps in-frame clones and lacks some. The data show tens of thousands of clones, around 83% seen once. With 2 bases clipped from V and 1 base from J, the junction kept 1 base outside the gene matches. Germline lookup yields CDR1 MNHNY and CDR2 SVGAGI (reference sequence). There are 14 residues in the CDR3. The chain recombines TRBV6-6 with TRBJ2-7; TRBD1 matches 8 bases. Sequences were derived from peripheral blood, sampled from a patient treated with radiotherapy plus ipilimumab. The receptor was derived from a human donor with non-small cell lung cancer whose response to radiotherapy plus ipilimumab could not be evaluated. CDR3 in amino acids: CASSYTGGSYEQYF. The CDR3 nucleotides are TGTGCCAGCAGTTACACAGGGGGTTCCTACGAGCAGTACTTC.